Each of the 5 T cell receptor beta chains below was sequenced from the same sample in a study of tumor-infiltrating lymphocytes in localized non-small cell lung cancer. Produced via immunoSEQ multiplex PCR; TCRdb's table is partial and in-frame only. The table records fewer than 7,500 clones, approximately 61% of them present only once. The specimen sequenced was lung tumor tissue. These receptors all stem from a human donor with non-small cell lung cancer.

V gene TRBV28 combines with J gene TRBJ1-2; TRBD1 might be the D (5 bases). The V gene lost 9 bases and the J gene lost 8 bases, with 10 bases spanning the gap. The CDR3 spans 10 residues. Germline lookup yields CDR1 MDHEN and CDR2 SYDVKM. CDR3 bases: TGTGCCAGTAGGGGTGGCGGCTACACCTTC. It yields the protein CASRGGGYTF.

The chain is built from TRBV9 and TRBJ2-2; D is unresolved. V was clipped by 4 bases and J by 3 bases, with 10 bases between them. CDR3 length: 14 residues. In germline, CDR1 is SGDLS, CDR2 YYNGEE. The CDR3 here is CASSPVPDTGELFF. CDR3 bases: TGTGCCAGCAGCCCAGTCCCCGACACCGGGGAGCTGTTTTTT.

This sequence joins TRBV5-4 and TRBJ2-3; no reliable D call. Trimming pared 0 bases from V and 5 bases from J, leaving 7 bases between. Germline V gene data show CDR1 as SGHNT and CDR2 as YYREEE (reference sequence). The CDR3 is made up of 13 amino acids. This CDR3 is CASSLAGLDTQYF. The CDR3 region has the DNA TGTGCCAGCAGCTTGGCGGGTTTAGATACGCAGTATTTT.

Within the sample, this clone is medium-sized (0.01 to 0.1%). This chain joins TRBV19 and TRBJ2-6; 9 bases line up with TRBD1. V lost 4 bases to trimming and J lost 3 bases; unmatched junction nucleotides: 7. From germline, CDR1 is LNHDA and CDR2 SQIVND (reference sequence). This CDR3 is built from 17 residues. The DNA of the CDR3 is TGTGCCAGTAGTAAGGGACAGGGAGTAAGTGGGGCCAACGTCCTGACTTTC. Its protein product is CASSKGQGVSGANVLTF.

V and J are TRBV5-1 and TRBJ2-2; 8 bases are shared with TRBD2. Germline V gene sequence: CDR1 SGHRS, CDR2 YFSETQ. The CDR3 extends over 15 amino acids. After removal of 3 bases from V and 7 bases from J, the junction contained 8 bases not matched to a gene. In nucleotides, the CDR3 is TGCGCCAGCAGCTCCGGGACTAGAAGGGACGGGGAGCTGTTTTTT. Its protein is CASSSGTRRDGELFF.